This T cell receptor beta chain originates from a study of CD8 T cells in ankylosing spondylitis. Study-wide points: Disease-linked clones reportedly showed significant enrichment in matched ankylosing spondylitis synovial fluid. Blood from ankylosing spondylitis patients appeared to carry a characteristic roughly eight-variant TCR beta motif. Disease-linked clones had a CD8+ phenotype and relatively low frequency in peripheral blood.

This clonotype was found many times. Its antigen is undetermined. TCR beta libraries were made by quantitative 5'-RACE with molecular barcodes. One entry per CDR3 protein, called by TCRdb with MiXCR from the 5' RACE reads. The table lists some 250,000 distinct CDR3 sequences, less than 10% of them singletons. With 7 bases removed from V and 6 bases from J, the gap between germline ends came to 13 bases. The CDR3 extends over 13 amino acids. The chain uses TRBV12-3 or TRBV12-4 and TRBJ1-3; D is undetermined. The clonotype was recovered from a male donor with ankylosing spondylitis or in good health (not recorded which). The specimen sequenced was blood, either unsorted or a sorted T cell fraction (not recorded which). CDR3 DNA sequence: TGTGCCAGCATCCTAGCGGGGAAAAACACCATATATTTT. Its translation: CASILAGKNTIYF.